The T cell receptor (beta chain) described here comes from a study of CD8 T cells in ankylosing spondylitis. Germline V CDR1 and CDR2: WSHSY, SAAADI. V was pared by 3 bases and J by 9 bases, with 14 bases between. The CDR3 runs 13 residues. Study findings and constraints: There were earlier reports of some motif variants in reactive arthritis synovial fluid and blood. Matched ankylosing spondylitis synovial fluid reportedly contained a significantly enriched population of disease-linked clones. There was a TCR beta motif, made of several highly homologous variants, that appeared characteristic of ankylosing spondylitis blood.

Making the TCR beta libraries involved quantitative 5'-RACE with molecular barcodes. TCRdb redid the calling of the 5' RACE reads with MiXCR, one entry per CDR3 protein. The sample lists some 38,000 distinct CDR3 sequences, around 10% occurring once. This clonotype was detected ten times or more. Its antigen is as yet unknown. This rearrangement joins TRBV10-2 to TRBJ1-1, with D tentatively TRBD1 (5 bases). Sequencing input: blood, either unsorted or a sorted T cell fraction (not recorded which). The clonotype was recovered from a male donor with ankylosing spondylitis or in good health (not recorded which). DNA of the CDR3: TGCGCCAGCAGTGAAGGGACTGAGTCCCAAGCTTTCTTT. This translates into CASSEGTESQAFF.